What follows are 9 T cell receptor beta chains derived from one specimen sequenced in a study of blood T cell repertoires in COVID-19 (dated by TCRdb to between 2020 and 2021). The library came from the immunoSEQ multiplex PCR assay. TCRdb re-hosts the immuneACCESS table, in-frame sequences only. Its copies lack some clones; in the studies checked, an unresolved V gene accounts for under half of them, and the cause for the rest is not known. The sample table shows about 380,000 clones, and around 87% are seen once. Roughly 1.4% of the sample goes to the ten largest clones. Sequencing used PBMCs or T cells enriched from blood (not recorded which). These receptors were taken from a man between 25 and 39 years old who had recovered from COVID-19.

The V call is TRBV4-3, the J call TRBJ1-1; tentatively, D is TRBD1 (5 bases). Germline assignment: CDR1 LGHNA and CDR2 YSLEER. With 1 base removed from V and 1 base from J, the gap between germline ends came to 7 bases. This CDR3 spans 14 amino acids. The CDR3 coding sequence is TGCGCCAGCAGCCAAGCCACAGGGAACACTGAAGCTTTCTTT. The encoded protein is CASSQATGNTEAFF.

The V gene is TRBV24-1, the J gene TRBJ1-2, with D uncertain. CDR1 and CDR2 from the germline V gene are KGHDR and SFDVKD. The ends were cut back, 4 bases at V and 6 bases at J, with 14 bases in the middle. The CDR3 contains 14 residues. The DNA of the CDR3 is TGTGCCACCAGTGACCGAGATTCGTCTCATGGCTACACCTTC. Translation gives CATSDRDSSHGYTF.

The CDR3: CASSDPLQGVYGYTF. CDR3 DNA: TGTGCCAGCAGTGACCCTTTACAGGGGGTATATGGCTACACCTTC. The V and J genes are TRBV25-1 and TRBJ1-2, with TRBD1 matching 8 bases. CDR1 is MGHDK, CDR2 SYGVNS, per germline. The CDR3 has 15 residues. V shed 3 bases, J shed 5 bases, and the junction held 8 bases outside the gene matches.

The J gene is TRBJ1-2, the V gene TRBV7-9, with 9 bases matching TRBD1. CDR3 length: 14 amino acids. Germline V gives CDR1 SEHNR, CDR2 FQNEAQ (reference sequence). The V segment lost 6 bases and the J segment 3 bases; nucleotides outside the gene matches: 5. CDR3 DNA sequence: TGTGCCAGCAGTAAGGGACAGGGAGACTATGGCTACACCTTC. Amino acid sequence: CASSKGQGDYGYTF. Together with reference TRBV7-9 and TRBJ1-2, the CDR3 gives the full variable domain: DTGVSQNPRHKITKRGQNVTFRCDPISEHNRLYWYRQTLGQGPEFLTYFQNEAQLEKSRLLSDRFSAERPKGSFSTLEIQRTEQGDSAMYLCASSKGQGDYGYTFGSGTRLTVV.

V usage is TRBV9 and J usage is TRBJ1-6; possibly TRBD1 for D (6 bases). In germline, CDR1 is SGDLS, CDR2 YYNGEE. Deletions cut 2 bases from V and 8 bases from J, with 11 bases between. This CDR3 is built from 14 residues. CDR3 sequence: CASSVTGSDSPLHF. The CDR3 nucleotides read TGTGCCAGCAGCGTTACAGGGTCGGATTCACCCCTCCACTTT. Drawing the rest from reference TRBV9 and TRBJ1-6, the complete variable domain is DSGVTQTPKHLITATGQRVTLRCSPRSGDLSVYWYQQSLDQGLQFLIQYYNGEERAKGNILERFSAQQFPDLHSELNLSSLELGDSALYFCASSVTGSDSPLHFGNGTRLTVT.

The V and J genes are TRBV10-3 and TRBJ1-5; maybe TRBD1 (5 bases). Germline V gene sequence: CDR1 ENHRY, CDR2 SYGVKD. CDR3 size: 13 residues. V lost 6 bases, J lost 0 bases, and 6 bases lay in between. In DNA, the CDR3 is TGTGCCATCAGCAGGGATAGCAATCAGCCCCAGCATTTT. Amino acid sequence: CAISRDSNQPQHF.

The V gene is TRBV12-3 or TRBV12-4, the J gene TRBJ2-1; tentatively, D is TRBD1 (6 bases). This CDR3 has 12 amino acids. Trimming cost V 6 bases and J 9 bases, with 12 bases left between them. The CDR3 DNA reads as TGTGCCAGCAGAAACAGGGTTGGTGAGCAGTTCTTC. Translating gives CASRNRVGEQFF.

V gene TRBV5-1 combines with J gene TRBJ2-7, with 10 nucleotides matching TRBD1. CDR1 and CDR2 (germline): SGHRS, YFSETQ. Losses at the gene ends were 3 bases for V and 5 bases for J; bases not matched to a gene: 11. The CDR3 has 16 amino acids. The CDR3 protein is CASSYRDRGFPHEQYF. In nucleotides, the CDR3 is TGCGCCAGCAGCTACCGGGACAGGGGTTTCCCTCACGAGCAGTACTTC.

This clone was observed a single time. The chain joins TRBV3-1 (or the pseudogene TRBV3-2) to TRBJ1-2; TRBD1 agrees at 7 bases. J was trimmed by 2 bases and V by 1 base; bases with no gene match: 13. In germline, CDR1 is LGHDT, CDR2 YNNKEL (reference sequence). This CDR3 has 18 amino acids. The CDR3 nucleotides read TGTGCCAGCAGCCAAGGACAGGGAATGAACTCGATCAACTATGGCTACACCTTC. It encodes CASSQGQGMNSINYGYTF.